This T cell receptor beta chain emerged from a study of cytomegalovirus exposure and HLA in healthy donors. Whole-study results and caveats: Researchers reported from a later analysis that most CMV-associated TCR beta chains appeared HLA-restricted. A later analysis showed that HLA-associated TCR beta chains had undergone more clonal expansion than equally common others. It is likely that the observed cluster of highly shared sequence variants was a sequencing artifact.

13 Jbeta primers and 60 Vbeta primers were used for the PCR. Assay: immunoSEQ multiplex PCR; the TCRdb copy retains only in-frame clones and omits some. Reported are around 200,000 clones; the ten largest clones contain roughly 0.98%. In regard to this clone: Antigen specificity is unknown.

The study sampled nominally healthy donors, though unrecorded immune exposures were likely. Germline V gene sequence: CDR1 LNHNV, CDR2 YYDKDF (reference sequence). The CDR3 is 16 amino acids. Trimming removed 0 bases from V and 2 bases from J, with 12 bases in between. The rearrangement links TRBV15 to TRBJ2-3; D perhaps matches TRBD2 (5 bases). This TCR was recovered from a woman in her twenties or thirties in good health and CMV-seropositive. The sample comprised PBMCs. Here the CDR3 reads CATSRDGGSLTDTQYF. The CDR3 DNA sequence: TGTGCCACCAGCAGAGATGGCGGGTCCCTCACAGATACGCAGTATTTT.